The TCR beta chain under discussion was sequenced for a study of PD-1 blockade in classical Hodgkin lymphoma. From germline, CDR1 is SGHRS and CDR2 YFSETQ. The ends were cut back, 4 bases at V and 3 bases at J, with 13 bases in the middle. This CDR3 region has 15 residues. With no exception, relapse followed autologous stem cell transplantation in all patients, and brentuximab vedotin exposure varied. Using immunoSEQ multiplex PCR, the repertoire was profiled, and TCRdb retains in-frame clones only, with some absent. The sample carries around 19,000 clones, around 86% recorded once. Specimen: peripheral blood mononuclear cells (PBMCs), collected before the second cycle of nivolumab. The chain links TRBV5-1 to TRBJ2-2; D gene unclear. This TCR came from a human donor with classical Hodgkin lymphoma. The CDR3 spells CASSPWGTDTGELFF. In DNA, the CDR3 is TGCGCCAGCAGCCCTTGGGGTACGGACACCGGGGAGCTGTTTTTT.